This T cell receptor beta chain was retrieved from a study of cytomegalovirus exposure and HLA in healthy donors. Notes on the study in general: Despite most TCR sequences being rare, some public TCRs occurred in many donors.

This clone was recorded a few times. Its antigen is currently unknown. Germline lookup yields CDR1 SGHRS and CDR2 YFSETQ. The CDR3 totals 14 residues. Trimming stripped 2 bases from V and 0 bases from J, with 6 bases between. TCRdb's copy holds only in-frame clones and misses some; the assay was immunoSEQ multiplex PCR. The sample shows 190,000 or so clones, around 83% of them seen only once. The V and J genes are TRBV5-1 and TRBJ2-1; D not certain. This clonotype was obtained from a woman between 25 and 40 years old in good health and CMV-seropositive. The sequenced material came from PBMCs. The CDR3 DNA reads TGCGCCAGCAGCTTACAGACCTCCTACAATGAGCAGTTCTTC. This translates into CASSLQTSYNEQFF.